The following is a TCR beta chain sequence with its context. The specificity of this receptor is unknown. The junction does not match germline at one end; this may be a read error. This sample was included in a study of tumor-infiltrating lymphocytes in primary liver carcinoma (dated by TCRdb to the late 2010s). For the study in its entirety: Hepatocellular carcinoma (four) or combined HCC and intrahepatic cholangiocarcinoma (one) was present in the five patients, who were three men and two women aged 30 to 69 years. Technical replicate repertoires showed high reproducibility, with mean shared-clone rates about 0.86 and correlation coefficients above 0.98. A total of approximately 35 specimens from 5 patients underwent TCRbeta repertoire sequencing, comprising around 25 tumor regions, 5 adjacent noncancerous liver tissues and 5 peripheral blood samples. To link TCRbeta repertoire diversity to the local molecular phenotype, the 25 tumor region samples were profiled with Agilent mRNA microarrays. For each liver tumor, the study sampled five regions along with adjacent normal tissue and blood, and applied TCRbeta repertoire sequencing, expression microarrays and whole-exome sequencing. Each sample produced roughly 3.65 to 8 million productive TCRbeta reads, and read depth showed no significant difference between tissue types. Tumors of the five patients were stage T1-T3 N0M0 with maximum diameters of 4.2 to 10 cm.

The germline V gene (reference sequence) yields WNHNN for CDR1 and SYGVQD for CDR2. The CDR3, cysteine through phenylalanine, is 16 amino acids long. CDR3 DNA only is kept here, 48 bases in frame from base 1. The research as a whole found: With just a handful of patients in the study, the authors point out that the findings should be validated in a larger study. Because sequencing covered only the TCR beta chain and unpaired alpha chains were not captured, true repertoire diversity is likely underestimated. Since the samples were bulk and unsorted, there was no way to compare CD4+ and CD8+ T cell repertoires. The top 250 clones made up a significantly larger repertoire fraction in tumors than in blood (p = 0.039). Consistent with antigen-driven expansion, pairs of tumor regions showed higher repertoire overlap (mean around 36%) than either tumor-adjacent pairs (about 17%) or tumor-blood pairs (roughly 14%). Only about 8-25% of top clones were present in all five regions of a tumor, suggesting spatial heterogeneity of tumor-infiltrating T cells.

Total RNA and DNA were co-extracted without cell sorting from about 19-30 mg of bulk tissue using the AllPrep DNA/RNA mini kit. Surgical resection was performed in China between November 2015 and early 2016 on about 5 patients with histopathologically diagnosed primary liver carcinoma. At the time of sampling, the patients had chronic HBV infection and had not received any treatment. Five spatially separated regions were sampled from each tumor: the superior, inferior, left-lateral and right-lateral poles, plus the tumor centre. More than 75% viable tumor cells were found by histology in every tumor sample. Each fresh piece of tumor and adjacent tissue was cut in two, with one half stored in RNAlater at -80 degrees C and the other half sent for histology. TCRbeta-specific cDNA was reverse-transcribed from 500 ng total RNA using a constant-region primer and ProtoScript II reverse transcriptase. The TCRbeta libraries were prepared through three rounds of nested multiplex PCR following a slightly modified ARM-PCR procedure. Multiplex TRBV1-TRBV30 forward primers and a Cbeta reverse primer were used in the first two PCR rounds, each of which was run for 9 to 11 cycles. Sample barcodes and Illumina adapters were added in a final 25-cycle PCR with Deep VentR polymerase. Before sequencing, amplicons between 200 and 500 bp were purified from gel using a QIAquick gel extraction kit. TCRbeta amplicons were sequenced on an Illumina HiSeq 2500 with 250-bp paired-end reads. As for the original processing: Trimmomatic v0.33 was used to quality-trim the reads, and FLASH v1.2.11 was used to merge paired reads so that full CDR3 sequences could be recovered. MiGEC v1.2.1b assigned V, D and J germline segments to the rearranged TCRbeta sequences. Clonotype statistics and Shannon-Wiener diversity indices were calculated with VDJtools v1.0.0. Except for diversity analysis, only each sample's 250 most abundant clonotypes were used in subsequent analyses to reduce sampling bias. TCRdb reprocessing: public reads trimmed at Q25 with fastp, clones called with MiXCR, in-frame beta chains kept. One record per CDR3 amino acid sequence lists the most common genes and DNA. TCRdb, not the original authors, processed these V and J calls. In this sample the table shows 150,000 to 200,000 distinct CDR3 sequences, 85% of which occur a single time. The ten largest clones represent 18% of the sample.

The TCR sequence derives from a man aged 35 to 55 with primary liver carcinoma and hepatitis B virus infection. What was sequenced was tumor tissue from primary liver carcinoma. The receptor chain draws on TRBV10-1 and TRBJ2-3; the D gene may be TRBD1 or TRBD2, since each aligns over 5 bases. The DNA reads TGCGCCAGCACTGAGCGAGTACGGGGCTCCACAGATACGCAGTATTTT. Its product reads: CASTERVRGSTDTQYF.